This T cell receptor beta chain came from a study of blood T cell repertoires in COVID-19 (dated by TCRdb to 2018 to 2020). Turning to the overall study: Collaborator samples came from the United States, Italy and Spain and covered acute and convalescent phases of COVID-19. The samples were drawn from two sources: the first 160 participants of the ongoing ImmuneRACE study, and 950 to 1,500 subjects contributed by 6 global collaborators. Sample metadata almost always included a de-identified subject ID, COVID-19 status, age in years and sex. The material from the prospective study consisted of cDNA or gDNA derived from T cells, B-cell-depleted T cells, or PBMCs. The repertoires were released in a freely available public database intended as a resource for research on the immune response to SARS-CoV-2. Deeply sampled blood TCRbeta repertoires from subjects exposed to, actively infected with, or recovered from COVID-19 were included in the dataset. Where HLA class I and class II types were available, the types were taken from metadata supplied by the sample provider, not from assay-based typing. The full study reports these points: Clinical and demographic metadata were provided uncurated, with the amount varying by source and participant.

Reading the germline V gene (reference sequence) gives CDR1 DFQATT and CDR2 SNEGSKA. The CDR3 runs 14 amino acids, cysteine and phenylalanine included. CDR3 DNA only is kept here, 42 bases in frame from base 1. Trimmed from V: 3 bases; trimmed from J: 4 bases; junction bases lacking a gene match: 7. TCRbeta CDR3 regions were amplified from genomic DNA by means of the immunoSEQ Assay, a bias-controlled multiplex PCR. Turning to the authors' computational methods: Nucleated cell counts per sample were estimated from amplification of reference gene primers within the assay. To quantify the absolute abundance of each unique TCRbeta CDR3 rearrangement, sequence reads were collapsed and filtered. Productive Simpson clonality was computed per sample as the square root of Simpson's diversity index over productive rearrangements. In TCRdb, the immuneACCESS table is reduced to in-frame sequences with V and J assigned. These tables do not hold every clone; where another copy was compared, an unresolved V gene accounts for under half, and the others remain unexplained. V, J and clone size were drawn from that table, and D and trimming were deduced from the DNA. The sample has 55,000 to 80,000 clones on record, around 82% of them singletons. The top ten clonotypes cover approximately 16% of the sample.

Collaborating institutions collected whole blood in K2EDTA tubes following their own protocols. For TCRbeta analysis, collaborators shipped samples as frozen whole blood, isolated PBMCs, or DNA extracted from either of those sample types. About this clone: Its antigen is currently not known. No base quality values were provided; no much bigger clone lies one nucleotide off.

This clonotype was sampled from an elderly man with active COVID-19. This chain is built from TRBV20-1 and TRBJ2-7, and TRBD2 aligns with 9 junction nucleotides. Sequencing input: peripheral blood. In nucleotides, the sequence is TGCAGTGCTAGTCCCGGGACTAGCTCTTACGAGCAGTACTTC. The encoded protein is CSASPGTSSYEQYF.